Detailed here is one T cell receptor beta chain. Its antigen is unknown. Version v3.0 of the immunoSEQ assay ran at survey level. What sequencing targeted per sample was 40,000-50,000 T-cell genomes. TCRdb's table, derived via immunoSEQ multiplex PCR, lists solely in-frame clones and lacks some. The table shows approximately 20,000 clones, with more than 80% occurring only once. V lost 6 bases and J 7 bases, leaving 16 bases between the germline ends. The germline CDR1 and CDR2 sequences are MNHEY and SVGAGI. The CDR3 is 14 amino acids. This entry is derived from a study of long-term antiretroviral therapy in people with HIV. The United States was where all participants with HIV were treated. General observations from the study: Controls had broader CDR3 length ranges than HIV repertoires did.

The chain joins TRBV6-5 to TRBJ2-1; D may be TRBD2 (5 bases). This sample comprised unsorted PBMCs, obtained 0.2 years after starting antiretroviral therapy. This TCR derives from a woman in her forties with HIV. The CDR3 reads CASSLSGSGNEQFF. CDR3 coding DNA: TGTGCCAGCAGCCTATCGGGCTCGGGGAATGAGCAGTTCTTC.